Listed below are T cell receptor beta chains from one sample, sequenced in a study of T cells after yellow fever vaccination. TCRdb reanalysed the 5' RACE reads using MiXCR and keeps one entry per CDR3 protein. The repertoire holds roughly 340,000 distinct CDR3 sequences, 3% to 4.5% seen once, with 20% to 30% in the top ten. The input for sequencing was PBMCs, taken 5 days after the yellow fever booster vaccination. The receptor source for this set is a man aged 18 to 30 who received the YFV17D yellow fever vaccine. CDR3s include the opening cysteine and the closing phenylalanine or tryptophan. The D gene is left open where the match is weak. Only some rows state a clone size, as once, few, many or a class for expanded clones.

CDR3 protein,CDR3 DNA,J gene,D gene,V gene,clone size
CASSFTGTENIQYF,TGTGCCAGCAGTTTTACAGGGACGGAAAACATTCAGTACTTC,TRBJ2-4,.,TRBV27,.
CASSVVPGYSGANVLTF,TGTGCCAGCAGCGTAGTCCCGGGGTACTCTGGGGCCAACGTCCTGACTTTC,TRBJ2-6,.,TRBV9,many
CASSLIGYTGELFF,TGTGCCAGCAGTTTAATAGGGTACACCGGGGAGCTGTTTTTT,TRBJ2-2,.,TRBV27,.
CSARDPQGSGNEQFF,TGCAGTGCTAGAGATCCACAGGGATCAGGGAATGAGCAGTTCTTC,TRBJ2-1,.,TRBV20-1,.
CASSKAVQTNTEAFF,TGTGCCAGCAGCAAAGCGGTACAGACGAACACTGAAGCTTTCTTT,TRBJ1-1,.,TRBV21-1,.
CASSLAATANNNQPQHF,TGTGCCAGCAGCTTGGCCGCGACAGCCAACAATAATCAGCCCCAGCATTTT,TRBJ1-5,.,TRBV5-5,few
CASNQRGPRDSPLHF,TGTGCCAGCAACCAGAGAGGGCCCAGGGATTCACCCCTCCACTTT,TRBJ1-6,.,TRBV9,.
CASSQNSGSGELFF,TGTGCCAGCAGCCAAAATTCCGGGTCCGGGGAGCTGTTTTTT,TRBJ2-2,.,TRBV14,.
CASSLVTGGGKAFF,TGTGCCAGCAGCTTGGTGACAGGGGGGGGTAAAGCTTTCTTT,TRBJ1-1,TRBD1,TRBV7-2,few
CASSFARSYEQYF,TGCGCCAGCAGCTTCGCCCGCTCCTACGAGCAGTACTTC,TRBJ2-7,.,TRBV4-1,.
CASSLARSGGGRETQYF,TGTGCCAGCAGCTTAGCGCGCTCTGGCGGGGGCCGGGAGACCCAGTACTTC,TRBJ2-5,.,TRBV7-2,few
CSVEGTAGTEAFF,TGCAGCGTTGAAGGGACAGCGGGGACTGAAGCTTTCTTT,TRBJ1-1,.,TRBV29-1,many
CASSRGTGGEGGYTF,TGTGCCAGCAGCCGCGGGACAGGGGGCGAGGGTGGCTACACCTTC,TRBJ1-2,TRBD1,TRBV7-9,few
CSASGGRGATGELFF,TGCAGTGCTAGTGGGGGCAGGGGCGCCACCGGGGAGCTGTTTTTT,TRBJ2-2,.,TRBV20-1,.
CASSSGRLAGLTDTQYF,TGTGCCAGCAGCTCCGGTCGACTAGCGGGGCTCACAGATACGCAGTATTTT,TRBJ2-3,TRBD2,TRBV9,few
CASSYSFVDTQYF,TGTGCCAGCAGTTACTCGTTCGTGGATACGCAGTATTTT,TRBJ2-3,.,TRBV6-2/TRBV6-3,.